A single sample is the source of the 21 T cell receptor beta chains below, sequenced in a study of early T cells in non-severe SARS-CoV-2 infection (dated by TCRdb to 2020 to 2022). Libraries were made using 5' RACE. Sequenced on a NextSeq 500. TCRdb reprocessed the public reads (quality trimming at Q25 with fastp, clone calling with MiXCR) and kept in-frame beta chains. Rows are combined by CDR3 protein, so each entry shows the most common genes and DNA. The sample table holds more than 90,000 distinct CDR3 sequences, of which around 13% were seen once. The top ten constitute about 2.1% of the sample. Sequences were obtained from whole blood. Receptor source: an adult who was a healthcare worker with PCR-confirmed SARS-CoV-2 infection or an uninfected control (not recorded which).

This clonotype was seen more than once but under ten times. The V and J genes are TRBV10-3 and TRBJ2-7; D is unclear. The CDR3 extends over 11 amino acids. The germline V and J ends were trimmed by 6 bases and 7 bases, with 10 bases remaining between them. The germline CDR1 and CDR2 sequences are ENHRY and SYGVKD. CDR3 region: CAISPGVEQYF. The CDR3 coding sequence is TGTGCCATCAGCCCTGGGGTGGAGCAGTACTTC.

The genes are TRBV19 and TRBJ2-1, with 7 bases identical to TRBD1. The V gene end was trimmed by 3 bases and the J gene end by 5 bases; junction bases not matched to a gene: 4. The germline CDR1 and CDR2 sequences are LNHDA and SQIVND (reference sequence). The CDR3 runs to 14 residues. The CDR3 region is CASSMRGQDNEQFF. The CDR3 nucleotides are TGTGCCAGTAGTATGAGGGGGCAGGACAATGAGCAGTTCTTC.

The sample holds many counts of this clonotype. The rearrangement uses TRBV12-3 or TRBV12-4 and TRBJ2-7, with a weak D call TRBD2 (6 bases). CDR3 length: 15 residues. Deletions cut 4 bases from V and 0 bases from J, with 13 bases between. Here the CDR3 reads CASSSNYGGSYEQYF. CDR3 coding DNA: TGTGCCAGCAGTTCAAACTACGGGGGCTCCTACGAGCAGTACTTC.

This clonotype came up many times. The genes are TRBV7-9 and TRBJ2-7; 7 positions agree with TRBD2. Germline V gene lookup returns CDR1 SEHNR and CDR2 FQNEAQ (reference sequence). J gave up 0 bases and V 8 bases, and 4 bases lay outside the gene matches. CDR3 length equals 13 residues. The CDR3 nucleotides are TGTGCCAGCGGGAGGGGCTACTCCTACGAGCAGTACTTC. Its translation: CASGRGYSYEQYF.

In this sample, this clonotype turned up many times. The chain links TRBV11-2 to TRBJ2-5; D might be TRBD2 (6 bases). The CDR3 runs to 14 residues. Looked up from germline, CDR1 is SGHAT and CDR2 is FQNNGV. V gave up 2 bases and J gave up 9 bases, with 16 bases separating them. This CDR3 reads CASSLIGVAEPQYF. CDR3 coding DNA: TGTGCCAGCAGCTTAATTGGGGTAGCGGAGCCCCAGTACTTC.

This clonotype was seen ten or more times. V usage is TRBV20-1 and J usage is TRBJ1-2, with unresolved D. Germline loops: CDR1 DFQATT, CDR2 SNEGSKA (reference sequence). V shed 3 bases and J shed 0 bases, with 5 bases lying between them. This CDR3 comprises 12 residues. CDR3 loop: CSASQTNYGYTF. Written as DNA, the CDR3 is TGCAGTGCTAGCCAGACTAACTATGGCTACACCTTC.

V usage is TRBV28 and J usage is TRBJ2-2, with TRBD1 matching 7 bases. CDR3 length: 12 residues. Germline V lookup: CDR1 MDHEN, CDR2 SYDVKM. Trimming at V came to 11 bases and at J to 4 bases, leaving 4 bases not matched to a gene. The chain's CDR3 is CALRGSTGELFF. The CDR3 coding sequence is TGTGCCCTCAGGGGGAGCACCGGGGAGCTGTTTTTT.

This clonotype was observed a few times. The chain recombines TRBV7-9 with TRBJ1-2, with 8 bases that match TRBD1. The CDR3 has 14 residues. Trimming removed 5 bases from V and 4 bases from J; junction bases left unmatched: 6. Germline V gene lookup returns CDR1 SEHNR and CDR2 FQNEAQ (reference sequence). Here the CDR3 reads CASSTGQGIYGYTF. The CDR3 nucleotides read TGTGCCAGCAGCACCGGACAGGGCATCTATGGCTACACCTTC.

The chain carries TRBV5-1 and TRBJ2-7; 7 bases are shared with TRBD2. Germline V gene sequence: CDR1 SGHRS, CDR2 YFSETQ. The CDR3 sequence is 14 residues long. The V and J ends lost 3 bases and 6 bases, in that order; junction bases with no gene match: 9. The CDR3 loop reads CASSSLTLAGEQYF. CDR3 nucleotides: TGCGCCAGCAGCTCCCTAACATTAGCGGGCGAGCAGTACTTC.

This clonotype was counted ten times or more. The chain employs TRBV28 and TRBJ1-4; tentatively, D is TRBD1 (6 bases). V gave up 4 bases and J gave up 0 bases, with 12 bases separating them. Germline V CDR1 and CDR2: MDHEN, SYDVKM. The CDR3 length is 16 residues. This CDR3 is CASSSLGGPTNEKLFF. Here the CDR3 DNA reads TGTGCCAGCAGTTCCCTAGGGGGACCAACTAATGAAAAACTGTTTTTT.

A few counts support this clonotype. This rearrangement joins TRBV29-1 to TRBJ1-4; weak D call: TRBD1 (5 bases). The germline gives CDR1 SQVTM, CDR2 ANQGSEA. The CDR3 has 14 residues. The V gene lost 6 bases and the J gene lost 8 bases, with 19 bases spanning the gap. The CDR3 protein is CSVHLQELREKLFF. The CDR3 DNA sequence: TGCAGCGTCCACCTACAGGAGCTTAGAGAAAAACTGTTTTTT. The entire variable domain, with the rest obtained from reference TRBV29-1 and TRBJ1-4, is as follows: SAVISQKPSRDICQRGTSLTIQCQVDSQVTMMFWYRQQPGQSLTLIATANQGSEATYESGFVIDKFPISRPNLTFSTLTVSNMSPEDSSIYLCSVHLQELREKLFFGSGTQLSVL.

This clonotype has only a few counts. The V gene is TRBV20-1, the J gene TRBJ1-3; D is ambiguous. Deletions cut 1 base from V and 2 bases from J, with 9 bases between. This CDR3 spans 14 amino acids. Germline V CDR1 and CDR2: DFQATT, SNEGSKA (reference sequence). The DNA for the CDR3 is TGCAGTGCTAGAGTGGGCAGAGCTGGAAACACCATATATTTT. Protein sequence: CSARVGRAGNTIYF.

This clonotype was recorded many times. This chain connects TRBV28 to TRBJ2-3, with D hard to call. Germline V lookup: CDR1 MDHEN, CDR2 SYDVKM. Trimming left V 2 bases short and J 4 bases short, with 4 bases between. CDR3 length: 12 amino acids. The CDR3 loop is CASSLIADTQYF. CDR3 DNA: TGTGCCAGCAGTTTAATCGCAGATACGCAGTATTTT.

This clonotype came up many times. The chain uses TRBV4-3 and TRBJ2-2; tentative D call: TRBD1 (6 bases). From germline, CDR1 is LGHNA and CDR2 YSLEER. V lost 4 bases and J lost 6, with 21 bases in between. The CDR3 loop spans 17 amino acids. CDR3 residues: CASSRWRIQGIPGELFF. CDR3 coding DNA: TGCGCCAGCAGCCGTTGGAGGATACAGGGTATCCCCGGGGAGCTGTTTTTT.

Ten or more counts support this clonotype. The chain is built from TRBV11-3 and TRBJ2-7, with D perhaps matching TRBD2 (5 bases). The CDR3 runs to 13 residues. Trimming pared 1 base from V and 4 bases from J, leaving 8 bases between. Germline CDR1 reads SGHNT; CDR2 reads YENEEA. The CDR3 reads CASSLVRGYEQYF. The CDR3 DNA follows: TGTGCCAGCAGCTTAGTCCGGGGTTACGAGCAGTACTTC.

The sample holds a few counts of this clonotype. The chain uses TRBV7-2 and TRBJ1-1; D is unclear. Germline V gene sequence: CDR1 SGHTA, CDR2 FQGNSA. This CDR3 region has 11 residues. The V gene lost 4 bases and the J gene lost 5 bases, with 5 bases spanning the gap. The CDR3 DNA reads TGTGCCAGCAGCTGGGGAACTGAAGCTTTCTTT. Amino acids: CASSWGTEAFF.

This clonotype was seen more than once but under ten times. This rearrangement joins TRBV5-5 to TRBJ2-7; TRBD2 agrees at 12 bases. This CDR3 is 16 amino acids long. The trim removed 0 bases at V and 2 bases at J, leaving 3 bases unmatched. The germline V gene encodes CDR1 SGHKS and CDR2 YYEKEE (reference sequence). The CDR3 nucleotides read TGTGCCAGCAGCTTGGGACTAGCGGGGGTAGCCTACGAGCAGTACTTC. Its translation is CASSLGLAGVAYEQYF.

The chain is built from TRBV6-2 or TRBV6-3 and TRBJ2-7; 10 bases map to TRBD1. Germline lookup yields CDR1 MNHEY and CDR2 SVGEGT. With V trimmed by 1 base and J by 1 base, 4 bases remained unmatched. The CDR3 loop spans 16 amino acids. The DNA of the CDR3 is TGTGCCAGCAGTTACTTGTGGGACAGGGGATCCTACGAGCAGTACTTC. The encoded protein is CASSYLWDRGSYEQYF.

This clonotype appeared many times. The chain uses TRBV6-6 and TRBJ1-5; D not certain. Germline CDR1 is MNHNY and CDR2 is SVGAGI (reference sequence). V lost 8 bases, J lost 6 bases, and 14 bases lay in between. The length of the CDR3 is 13 residues. For the CDR3, the DNA is TGTGCCAGCTGCCTTTCCGTCGGTCAGCCCCAGCATTTT. Encoded protein: CASCLSVGQPQHF.

This clonotype was seen many times. The J gene is TRBJ2-2, the V gene TRBV6-2 or TRBV6-3, with D possibly matching TRBD1 (5 bases). The V gene lost 5 bases and the J gene lost 5 bases, with 9 bases spanning the gap. CDR1 and CDR2 (germline): MNHEY, SVGEGT. The CDR3 spans 13 residues. The CDR3: CASSRGNTGELFF. The CDR3 nucleotides read TGTGCCAGCAGTAGGGGAAATACCGGGGAGCTGTTTTTT.

This clonotype has a count of ten or more. This sequence joins TRBV27 and TRBJ1-6; perhaps TRBD1 as D (6 bases). CDR1 is MNHEY and CDR2 is SMNVEV in the germline V gene (reference sequence). Trimming took 6 bases from V and 10 from J, leaving 10 bases between them. This CDR3 is 12 amino acids long. The CDR3 coding sequence is TGTGCCAGCAGGGACAGAGGGTCACCCCTCCACTTT. Amino acid sequence: CASRDRGSPLHF.